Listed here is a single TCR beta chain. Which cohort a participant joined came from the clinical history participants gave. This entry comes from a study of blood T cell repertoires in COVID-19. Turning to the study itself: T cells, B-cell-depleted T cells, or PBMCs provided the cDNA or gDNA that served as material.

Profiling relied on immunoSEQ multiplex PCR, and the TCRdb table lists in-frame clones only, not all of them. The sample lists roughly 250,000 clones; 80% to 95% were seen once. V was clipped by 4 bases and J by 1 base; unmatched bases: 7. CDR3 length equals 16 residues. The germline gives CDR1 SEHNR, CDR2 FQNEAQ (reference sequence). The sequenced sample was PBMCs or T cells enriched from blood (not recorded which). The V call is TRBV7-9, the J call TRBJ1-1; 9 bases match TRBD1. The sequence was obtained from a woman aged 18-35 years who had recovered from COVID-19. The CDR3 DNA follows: TGTGCCAGCAGCTCTGGACAGGGGTCGACGAACACTGAAGCTTTCTTT. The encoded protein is CASSSGQGSTNTEAFF.